These 3 T cell receptor beta chains came from one sample sequenced in a study of T cell responses to AZD1222 COVID-19 vaccine. Sequencing was performed with immunoSEQ multiplex PCR; in TCRdb, only in-frame clones are kept and a portion is missing. The sample lists 90,000 to 120,000 clones, under 95% occurring once. The input for sequencing was peripheral blood, taken 28 days after the second AZD1222 dose. The receptors here all came from an adult who received the AZD1222 COVID-19 vaccine.

The chain couples TRBV11-2 to TRBJ1-1; no firm D call. The CDR3 contains 13 residues. V lost 5 bases and J 5 bases, leaving 12 bases between the germline ends. Germline loops: CDR1 SGHAT, CDR2 FQNNGV. The CDR3 sequence is CASSLYDGTEAFF. The CDR3 DNA is TGTGCCAGCAGCCTTTACGATGGGACTGAAGCTTTCTTT. The entire variable domain, with the rest obtained from reference TRBV11-2 and TRBJ1-1, is as follows: EAGVAQSPRYKIIEKRQSVAFWCNPISGHATLYWYQQILGQGPKLLIQFQNNGVVDDSQLPKDRFSAERLKGVDSTLKIQPAKLEDSAVYLCASSLYDGTEAFFGQGTRLTVV.

The chain uses TRBV30 and TRBJ1-4; D gene unclear. Trimming took off 8 bases at V and 8 bases at J, with 18 bases between the two ends. The CDR3 spans 13 residues. Germline CDR1 GTSNPN, CDR2 SVGIG (reference sequence). The CDR3 bases are TGTGCCCATCCTGGAGCTAATGGGGAAAAACTGTTTTTT. As protein: CAHPGANGEKLFF.

In its sample, this clone was seen once. CDR3 region: CASSLNPYGYTF. CDR3 nucleotide sequence: TGTGCCAGCAGTTTAAATCCGTATGGCTACACCTTC. The gene calls are TRBV28 and TRBJ1-2; D is uncertain. With 2 bases removed from V and 5 bases from J, the gap between germline ends came to 6 bases. This CDR3 region has 12 residues. CDR1 MDHEN and CDR2 SYDVKM come from the germline V gene.